This TCR beta chain was profiled in a study of vaccination effects on CD4 cells after COVID-19. General observations from the study: Late in the post-vaccination period, infection-induced and vaccine-induced clones underwent marked clonal contraction. Healthy vaccinees' vaccine-induced clones included only 1 of 255 cross-reacting with common cold coronaviruses.

This CDR3 region has 15 residues. V lost 5 bases and J lost 4, with 17 bases in between. CDR1 is SGHTA, CDR2 FQGNSA, per germline. A note on this clone: Its matching antigen is unknown.

Expansion with viral peptide pools was applied to antigen-specific CD4+ T cells by the ViraFEST assay prior to sequencing. Culture lasted about ten days before CD4+ T cell isolation. The healthy vaccine recipients, who had no prior SARS-CoV-2 infection, showed negative nucleocapsid antibodies. PBMC cultures contained two million cells per well, 7.5 to 10 IU/ml IL-2 and around 9.9 ug/ml peptides. At days 3 and 7, half of the medium was exchanged for IL-2 medium. Clones were read by immunoSEQ multiplex PCR, and TCRdb kept only the in-frame ones, dropping some. The sample has roughly 20,000 clones, roughly 73% seen once.

This receptor was taken from a human donor who received a COVID-19 vaccine. Sequenced here: CD4+ T cells from PBMCs cultured with HCoV-NL63 spike peptides, sampled before COVID-19 vaccination. The chain links TRBV7-2 to TRBJ2-5; either TRBD1 or TRBD2 may supply D (5 bases each). CDR3 sequence reads: CASSPRSGGSETQYF. DNA of the CDR3: TGTGCCAGCAGCCCAAGGTCTGGGGGATCAGAGACCCAGTACTTC.